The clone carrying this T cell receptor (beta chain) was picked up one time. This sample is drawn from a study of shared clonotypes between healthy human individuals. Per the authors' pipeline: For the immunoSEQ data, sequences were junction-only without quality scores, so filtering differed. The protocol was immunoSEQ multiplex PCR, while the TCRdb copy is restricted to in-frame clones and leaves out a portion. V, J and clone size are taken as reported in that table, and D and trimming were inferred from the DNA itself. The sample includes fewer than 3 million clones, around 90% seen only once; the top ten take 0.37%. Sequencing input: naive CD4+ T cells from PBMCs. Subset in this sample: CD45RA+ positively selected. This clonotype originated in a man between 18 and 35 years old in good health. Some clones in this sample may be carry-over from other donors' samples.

The chain's CDR3 is CASSLGVATDTQYF. CDR3 coding DNA: TGTGCCAGCAGCTTGGGGGTAGCGACAGATACGCAGTATTTT. The chain joins TRBV7-3 to TRBJ2-3, with D possibly being TRBD1 or TRBD2 (5 bases each). This CDR3 has 14 amino acids. Trimming left V 3 bases short and J 3 bases short, with 10 bases between. Per germline, CDR1 SGHTA and CDR2 FQGTGA. The full variable domain, with the rest looked up from reference TRBV7-3 and TRBJ2-3, is GAGVSQTPSNKVTEKGKYVELRCDPISGHTALYWYRQSLGQGPEFLIYFQGTGAADDSGLPNDRFFAVRPEGSVSTLKIQRTERGDSAVYLCASSLGVATDTQYFGPGTRLTVL.